This passage covers 19 T cell receptor beta chains from one sample sequenced in a study of T cells in localized non-small cell lung cancer. Sequencing used immunoSEQ multiplex PCR; TCRdb keeps in-frame clones, though not all of them. The sample holds around 67,000 clones, almost 90% seen once. Here the sequenced sample was peripheral blood, taken before any cancer treatment. These receptors came from a woman aged 40-75 years with stage I lung adenocarcinoma.

This clone was observed a handful of times. The chain has TRBV7-3 and TRBJ1-2; D is ambiguous. V was pared by 5 bases and J by 4 bases, with 11 bases between. This CDR3 is built from 13 residues. CDR1 and CDR2 from the germline V gene are SGHTA and FQGTGA. The chain's CDR3 is CASSMDPAYGYTF. The CDR3 bases are TGTGCCAGCAGCATGGACCCGGCCTATGGCTACACCTTC.

V is TRBV28 and J is TRBJ2-7; 10 bases map to TRBD2. The CDR3 loop spans 13 amino acids. V trimming: 10 bases; J trimming: 1 base; junction bases outside the gene matches: 4. Germline V lookup: CDR1 MDHEN, CDR2 SYDVKM. The CDR3 reads CAIASGSSYEQYF. Here the CDR3 DNA reads TGTGCCATTGCTAGCGGGAGTTCCTACGAGCAGTACTTC.

The chain joins TRBV5-4 to TRBJ1-1, with D possibly TRBD1 on 5 matching bases. CDR1 is SGHNT, CDR2 YYREEE, per germline (reference sequence). The CDR3 length is 18 residues. V lost 4 bases to trimming and J lost 0 bases, with 22 bases between them. The CDR3 region is CASSNGWGPNSMNTEAFF. In DNA form, the CDR3 reads TGTGCCAGCAGCAATGGGTGGGGACCGAACAGCATGAACACTGAAGCTTTCTTT.

The genes are TRBV27 and TRBJ1-5, with D hard to call. Trimming removed 3 bases at V and 3 bases at J, with 15 bases between. Germline V gene data show CDR1 as MNHEY and CDR2 as SMNVEV (reference sequence). CDR3 length equals 16 residues. This CDR3 reads CASSFIYPRANQPQHF. The CDR3, as DNA: TGTGCCAGCAGTTTTATATATCCAAGGGCCAATCAGCCCCAGCATTTT.

The rearrangement joins TRBV7-2 to TRBJ1-1; 7 nucleotides agree with TRBD1. The V gene's germline CDR1 is SGHTA and CDR2 FQGNSA. This CDR3 has 14 residues. The ends lost 4 bases at V and 2 bases at J; junction bases unmatched: 4. The CDR3 loop is CASSSTGLNTEAFF. The CDR3 region has the DNA TGTGCCAGCAGCTCGACAGGGCTTAACACTGAAGCTTTCTTT.

The CDR3 reads CASSSPFLYEQYF. As DNA, the CDR3 is TGTGCCAGCAGTTCGCCTTTCCTCTACGAGCAGTACTTC. The J gene is TRBJ2-7, the V gene TRBV27; D unresolved. This CDR3 has 13 amino acids. Trimming removed 4 bases at V and 3 bases at J, with 10 bases between. Looked up from germline, CDR1 is MNHEY and CDR2 is SMNVEV (reference sequence).

The chain is built from TRBV5-1 and TRBJ2-1, with D possibly matching TRBD2 (6 bases). This CDR3 has 15 amino acids. V lost 7 bases to trimming and J lost 8 bases, with 22 bases between them. Looked up from germline, CDR1 is SGHRS and CDR2 is YFSETQ. This chain's CDR3 is CASAPGSLPLDEQFF. The CDR3 nucleotides are TGCGCCAGCGCTCCCGGGAGTCTACCCCTTGATGAGCAGTTCTTC.

The rearrangement uses TRBV30 and TRBJ1-1; D possibly corresponds to TRBD1 (5 bases). Looked up from germline, CDR1 is GTSNPN and CDR2 is SVGIG (reference sequence). This CDR3 spans 14 amino acids. Trimming pared 2 bases from V and 4 bases from J, leaving 14 bases between. In DNA form, the CDR3 reads TGTGCCTGGAGTCGATCCGGGGGGTTCACTGAAGCTTTCTTT. This translates into CAWSRSGGFTEAFF.

This clone was seen only once. V usage is TRBV19 and J usage is TRBJ2-1, with 7 bases identical to TRBD1. Looked up from germline, CDR1 is LNHDA and CDR2 is SQIVND (reference sequence). The CDR3 is 14 amino acids. Losses at the gene ends were 9 bases for V and 3 bases for J; bases not matched to a gene: 8. CDR3: CASAGTGVYNEQFF. The CDR3, as DNA: TGTGCCAGCGCCGGAACAGGGGTCTACAATGAGCAGTTCTTC.

This clone came up once. The gene calls are TRBV30 and TRBJ1-5, with 7 nucleotides matching TRBD1. Germline V CDR1 and CDR2: GTSNPN, SVGIG (reference sequence). After removal of 5 bases from V and 3 bases from J, the junction contained 1 base not matched to a gene. The CDR3 runs to 12 residues. The CDR3 is CAWDRVNQPQHF. The CDR3 nucleotides are TGTGCCTGGGACAGGGTCAATCAGCCCCAGCATTTT.

J is TRBJ1-1 and V is TRBV6-5; D is unresolved. The germline V gene encodes CDR1 MNHEY and CDR2 SVGAGI. The ends were cut back, 2 bases at V and 4 bases at J, with 2 bases in the middle. The CDR3 covers 11 residues. CDR3 amino acids: CASSYGTEAFF. The CDR3 bases are TGTGCCAGCAGTTACGGCACTGAAGCTTTCTTT.

The chain is built from TRBV5-1 and TRBJ1-2, with 10 bases that match TRBD1. Germline V gene data show CDR1 as SGHRS and CDR2 as YFSETQ. V gave up 3 bases and J gave up 6 bases; unmatched junction bases: 5. The CDR3 has 14 amino acids. The CDR3 region is CASSSRGTGDGYTF. The CDR3 coding sequence is TGCGCCAGCAGCTCACGGGGGACAGGGGATGGCTACACCTTC.

The chain employs TRBV7-2 and TRBJ1-3; D unclear. V lost 1 base and J 0 bases, leaving 7 bases between the germline ends. Germline loops: CDR1 SGHTA, CDR2 FQGNSA. The CDR3 covers 15 residues. The CDR3: CASSLDGSSGNTIYF. DNA for the CDR3: TGTGCCAGCAGCTTAGACGGCAGCTCTGGAAACACCATATATTTT.

The rearrangement joins TRBV6-1 to TRBJ2-7; D unclear. V was cut by 3 bases and J by 2 bases, with 8 bases left in between. The CDR3 covers 13 residues. The germline V gene encodes CDR1 MNHNS and CDR2 SASEGT. The CDR3 DNA follows: TGTGCCAGCAGTGAGCAGTATACCTACGAGCAGTACTTC. It translates to CASSEQYTYEQYF.

This chain uses TRBV27 with TRBJ2-7, with 12 positions matching TRBD2. This CDR3 region has 14 residues. J gave up 5 bases and V 3 bases, and 2 bases lay outside the gene matches. CDR1 is MNHEY, CDR2 SMNVEV, per germline (reference sequence). The CDR3 DNA reads as TGTGCCAGCAGTTTCACTAGCGGGAGGCACGAGCAGTACTTC. Its translation is CASSFTSGRHEQYF.

In this sample, this clone turned up once. V usage is TRBV29-1 and J usage is TRBJ2-7; 8 bases line up with TRBD1. Germline V lookup: CDR1 SQVTM, CDR2 ANQGSEA. This CDR3 is 11 amino acids long. J lost 4 bases, V lost 6 bases, and 2 bases had no gene match. The CDR3, as DNA: TGCAGCGTGCAGGGGGCATACGAGCAGTACTTC. Its protein product is CSVQGAYEQYF.

The rearrangement joins TRBV5-1 to TRBJ2-5; D might be TRBD1 or TRBD2, each matching 5 bases. Germline loops: CDR1 SGHRS, CDR2 YFSETQ. The ends were cut back, 1 base at V and 5 bases at J, with 15 bases in the middle. CDR3 length: 15 amino acids. The DNA for the CDR3 is TGCGCCAGCAGCTTGATGGGACCGGCGGCGGAGACCCAGTACTTC. It specifies CASSLMGPAAETQYF.

This sequence joins TRBV6-5 and TRBJ1-1, with D unclear. This CDR3 spans 13 amino acids. The germline CDR1 and CDR2 sequences are MNHEY and SVGAGI. V was shortened by 0 bases and J by 0 bases, with 2 bases between the two germline ends. The CDR3 DNA reads as TGTGCCAGCAGTTACTCCGTGAACACTGAAGCTTTCTTT. This translates into CASSYSVNTEAFF.

This chain joins TRBV2 and TRBJ1-3; D gene unclear. Between the trimmed V and J ends, which lost 6 bases and 2 bases, there was a span of 8 bases. Germline V gives CDR1 SNHLY, CDR2 FYNNEI. This CDR3 is 13 amino acids long. CDR3 sequence: CASRLQTGNTIYF. CDR3 bases: TGTGCCAGCAGGTTACAAACTGGAAACACCATATATTTT. The entire variable domain, with the rest obtained from reference TRBV2 and TRBJ1-3, is as follows: EPEVTQTPSHQVTQMGQEVILRCVPISNHLYFYWYRQILGQKVEFLVSFYNNEISEKSEIFDDQFSVERPDGSNFTLKIRSTKLEDSAMYFCASRLQTGNTIYFGEGSWLTVV.